These 6 T cell receptor beta chains were sequenced from one sample in a study of beta chain features in type 1 diabetes (dated 2018 in TCRdb). Libraries were prepared through the immunoSEQ multiplex PCR assay. All of the isolated RNA was reverse transcribed with the High Capacity cDNA Reverse Transcription Kit, so expressed TCRB transcripts were sequenced. TCRdb's version of the immuneACCESS table is confined to in-frame rearrangements and falls short of the full clone set. An unresolved V gene accounts for under half of the shortfall where checked; the remainder is of unknown origin. The sample profile shows approximately 340,000 clones; around 15% of them were found once. Approximately 0.019% of the sample is held by the ten biggest clonotypes. The sequencing input was naive CD4+ T cells from blood. The label giving this sample's cell subset or site can be read as: true naive CD4+ T cells. These receptor sequences come from a woman between 18 and 30 years old in good health.

The sample holds a few counts of this clone. The rearrangement joins TRBV29-1 to TRBJ2-7, with a tentative D call TRBD1 (6 bases). This CDR3 has 12 amino acids. The germline V and J ends were trimmed by 3 bases and 2 bases, with 8 bases remaining between them. Germline V lookup: CDR1 SQVTM, CDR2 ANQGSEA. CDR3 bases: TGCAGCGTTGACAGGGGACCCTACGAGCAGTACTTC. Its protein is CSVDRGPYEQYF.

This clone was recorded a few times. The chain carries TRBV28 and TRBJ1-2; D is uncertain. The CDR3 has 13 amino acids. Germline CDR1 MDHEN, CDR2 SYDVKM. V was cut by 2 bases and J by 2 bases, with 6 bases left in between. The CDR3 coding sequence is TGTGCCAGCAGTTTACAGAAGAACTATGGCTACACCTTC. Protein sequence: CASSLQKNYGYTF.

There are a few counts of this clone. The chain couples TRBV11-2 to TRBJ2-7, with 9 bases matching TRBD2. After removal of 5 bases from V and 1 base from J, the junction contained 6 bases not matched to a gene. The CDR3 length is 15 residues. Per germline, CDR1 SGHAT and CDR2 FQNNGV. CDR3 in DNA: TGTGCCAGCAGCCCCATAACTAGCGGGTCCTACGAGCAGTACTTC. It codes for CASSPITSGSYEQYF.

This clone was recorded a few times. The CDR3 reads CAWKPGVETQYF. The CDR3 bases are TGTGCCTGGAAGCCGGGAGTGGAGACCCAGTACTTC. The V call is TRBV30, the J call TRBJ2-5, with D perhaps matching TRBD2 (6 bases). In germline, CDR1 is GTSNPN, CDR2 SVGIG (reference sequence). The CDR3 length is 12 residues. V was clipped by 4 bases and J by 5 bases, with 11 bases between them.

The sample holds a few counts of this clone. As DNA, the CDR3 is TGTGCCAGCAGTCGCCCGGGACAGGGGCTCAGCGAGCAGTACTTC. As protein: CASSRPGQGLSEQYF. V gene TRBV28 combines with J gene TRBJ2-7; TRBD1 matches 10 bases. The CDR3 extends over 15 amino acids. CDR1 and CDR2 from the germline V gene are MDHEN and SYDVKM. V dropped 5 bases and J dropped 6; count of bases not matched to a gene: 10. Full variable domain (remainder filled in from reference TRBV28 and TRBJ2-7): DVKVTQSSRYLVKRTGEKVFLECVQDMDHENMFWYRQDPGLGLRLIYFSYDVKMKEKGDIPEGYSVSREKKERFSLILESASTNQTSMYLCASSRPGQGLSEQYFGPGTRLTVT.

V and J are TRBV28 and TRBJ2-3; TRBD2 matches 9 bases. The CDR3 is made up of 15 amino acids. After removal of 2 bases from V and 3 bases from J, the junction contained 3 bases not matched to a gene. The germline V gene has CDR1 MDHEN and CDR2 SYDVKM. The CDR3 is CASSLGLAGTDTQYF. As DNA, the CDR3 is TGTGCCAGCAGTTTAGGGCTAGCGGGGACAGATACGCAGTATTTT. The full variable domain, with the rest looked up from reference TRBV28 and TRBJ2-3, is DVKVTQSSRYLVKRTGEKVFLECVQDMDHENMFWYRQDPGLGLRLIYFSYDVKMKEKGDIPEGYSVSREKKERFSLILESASTNQTSMYLCASSLGLAGTDTQYFGPGTRLTVL.